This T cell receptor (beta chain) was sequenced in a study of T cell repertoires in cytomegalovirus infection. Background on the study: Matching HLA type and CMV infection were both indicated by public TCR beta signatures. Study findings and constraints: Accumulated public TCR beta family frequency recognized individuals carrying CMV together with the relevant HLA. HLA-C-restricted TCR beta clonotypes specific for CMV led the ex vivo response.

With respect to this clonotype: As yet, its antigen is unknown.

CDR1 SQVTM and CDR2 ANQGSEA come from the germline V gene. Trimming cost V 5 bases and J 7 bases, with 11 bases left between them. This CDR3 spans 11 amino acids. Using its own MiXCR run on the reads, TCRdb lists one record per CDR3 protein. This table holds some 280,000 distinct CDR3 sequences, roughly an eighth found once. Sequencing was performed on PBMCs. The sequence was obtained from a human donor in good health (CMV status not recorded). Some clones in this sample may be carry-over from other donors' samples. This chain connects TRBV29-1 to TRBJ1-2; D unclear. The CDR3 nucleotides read TGCAGCGTTAGGCCTCCAGGTGGCTACACCTTC. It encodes CSVRPPGGYTF. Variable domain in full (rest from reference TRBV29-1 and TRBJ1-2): SAVISQKPSRDICQRGTSLTIQCQVDSQVTMMFWYRQQPGQSLTLIATANQGSEATYESGFVIDKFPISRPNLTFSTLTVSNMSPEDSSIYLCSVRPPGGYTFGSGTRLTVV.